This TCR beta chain emerged from a study of T cell repertoires in cytomegalovirus infection. Overall study: Both recently identified HLA-C-restricted and well-studied HLA-B-restricted CMV epitopes were used in the study. A matching HLA type, together with CMV infection, was signaled by public TCR beta signatures.

Comment on this clonotype: Its specificity is unknown.

Findings of the study overall: HLA-C-restricted CMV-specific TCR beta clonotypes were dominant in the ex vivo response. CMV carriers having the relevant HLA were flagged by cumulative public TCR beta family frequency.

This CDR3 spans 12 amino acids. Deletions cut 4 bases from V and 6 bases from J, with 9 bases between. From germline, CDR1 is LGHNA and CDR2 YNFKEQ. TCRdb re-derived calls from the reads in MiXCR, one entry per CDR3 protein. The sample holds 700,000 to 850,000 distinct CDR3 sequences, approximately 32% seen once. This chain joins TRBV4-2 and TRBJ1-2; D may be TRBD1 (5 bases). The specimen was cultured CD8+ T cells from PBMCs, collected from culture after CMV antigen stimulation. The sequence came from a human donor in good health (CMV status not recorded). Some clones in this sample may be carry-over from other donors' samples. The CDR3 protein is CASSRLGDGYTF. The CDR3 nucleotides read TGTGCCAGCAGCCGCTTGGGGGATGGCTACACCTTC.